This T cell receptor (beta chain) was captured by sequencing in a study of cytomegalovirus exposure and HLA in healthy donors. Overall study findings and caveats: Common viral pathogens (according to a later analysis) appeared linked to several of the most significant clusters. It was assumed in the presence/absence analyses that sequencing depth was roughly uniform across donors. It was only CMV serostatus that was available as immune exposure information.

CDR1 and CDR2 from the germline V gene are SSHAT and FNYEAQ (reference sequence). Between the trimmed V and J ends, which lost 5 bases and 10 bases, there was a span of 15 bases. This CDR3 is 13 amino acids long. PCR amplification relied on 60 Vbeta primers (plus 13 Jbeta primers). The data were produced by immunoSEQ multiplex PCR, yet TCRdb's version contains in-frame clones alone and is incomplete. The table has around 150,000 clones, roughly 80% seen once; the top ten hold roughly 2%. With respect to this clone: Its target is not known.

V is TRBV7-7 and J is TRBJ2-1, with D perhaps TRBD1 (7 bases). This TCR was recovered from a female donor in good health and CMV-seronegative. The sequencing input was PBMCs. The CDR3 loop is CASSQTQGGEQFF. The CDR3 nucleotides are TGTGCCAGCAGCCAAACCCAGGGGGGAGAGCAGTTCTTC.